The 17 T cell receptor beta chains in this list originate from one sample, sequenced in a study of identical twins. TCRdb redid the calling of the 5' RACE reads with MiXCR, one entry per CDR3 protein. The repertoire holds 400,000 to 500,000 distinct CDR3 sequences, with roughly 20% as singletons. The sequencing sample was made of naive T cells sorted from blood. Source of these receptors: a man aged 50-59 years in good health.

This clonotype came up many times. In nucleotides, the CDR3 is TGCAGCGTTGATGAAAAATTAGAGACCCAGTACTTC. Residues: CSVDEKLETQYF. The chain employs TRBV29-1 and TRBJ2-5, with D unclear. V lost 3 bases and J lost 4, with 9 bases in between. Germline loops: CDR1 SQVTM, CDR2 ANQGSEA. CDR3 size: 12 residues.

Here the CDR3 reads CASSLVENTEAFF. The CDR3 coding sequence is TGTGCCAGCAGTTTAGTGGAGAACACTGAAGCTTTCTTT. V and J are TRBV12-3 or TRBV12-4 and TRBJ1-1, with D unclear. The CDR3 sequence is 13 residues long. V lost 1 base and J 1 base, leaving 4 bases between the germline ends.

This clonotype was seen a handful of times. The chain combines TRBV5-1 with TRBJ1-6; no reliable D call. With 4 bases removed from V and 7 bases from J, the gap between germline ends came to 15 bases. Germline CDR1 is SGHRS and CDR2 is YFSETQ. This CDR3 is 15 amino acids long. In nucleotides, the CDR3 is TGCGCCAGCAGCACCTCCGGCGGCCGGAATTCACCCCTCCACTTT. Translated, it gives CASSTSGGRNSPLHF.

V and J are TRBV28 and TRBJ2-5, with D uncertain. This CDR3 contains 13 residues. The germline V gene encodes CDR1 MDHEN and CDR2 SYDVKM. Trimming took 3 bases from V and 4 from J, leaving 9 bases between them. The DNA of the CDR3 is TGTGCCAGCAGTTTTTGGAGAGTAGAGACCCAGTACTTC. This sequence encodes CASSFWRVETQYF.

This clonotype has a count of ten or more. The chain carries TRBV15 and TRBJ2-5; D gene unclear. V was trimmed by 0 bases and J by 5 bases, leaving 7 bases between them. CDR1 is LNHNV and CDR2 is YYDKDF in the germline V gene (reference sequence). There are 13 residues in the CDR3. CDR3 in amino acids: CATSRDGRETQYF. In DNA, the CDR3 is TGTGCCACCAGCAGAGACGGACGGGAGACCCAGTACTTC.

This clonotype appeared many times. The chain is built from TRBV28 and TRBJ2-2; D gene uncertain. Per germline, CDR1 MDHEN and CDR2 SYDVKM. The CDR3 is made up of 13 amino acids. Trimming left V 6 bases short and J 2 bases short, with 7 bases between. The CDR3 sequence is CASRAANTGELFF. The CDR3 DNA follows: TGTGCCAGCAGGGCGGCTAACACCGGGGAGCTGTTTTTT.

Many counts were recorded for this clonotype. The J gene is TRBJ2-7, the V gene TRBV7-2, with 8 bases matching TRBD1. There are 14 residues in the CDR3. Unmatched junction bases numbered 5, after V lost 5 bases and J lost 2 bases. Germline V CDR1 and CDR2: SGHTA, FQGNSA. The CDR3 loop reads CASSPGTGPYEQYF. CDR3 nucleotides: TGTGCCAGCAGCCCGGGGACAGGACCCTACGAGCAGTACTTC.

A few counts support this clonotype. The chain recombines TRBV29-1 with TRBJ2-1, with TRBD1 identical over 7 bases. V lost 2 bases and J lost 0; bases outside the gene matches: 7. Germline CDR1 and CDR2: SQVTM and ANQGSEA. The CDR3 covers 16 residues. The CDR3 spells CSVEYSRDSSYNEQFF. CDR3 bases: TGCAGCGTTGAATATTCCCGGGACAGCTCCTACAATGAGCAGTTCTTC.

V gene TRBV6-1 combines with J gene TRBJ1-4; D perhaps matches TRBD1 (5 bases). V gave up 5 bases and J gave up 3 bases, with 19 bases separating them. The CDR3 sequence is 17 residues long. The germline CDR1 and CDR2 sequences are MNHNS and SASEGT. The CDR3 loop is CASSPLPGRRANEKLFF. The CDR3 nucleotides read TGTGCCAGCAGTCCCCTCCCAGGGCGGCGGGCTAATGAAAAACTGTTTTTT.

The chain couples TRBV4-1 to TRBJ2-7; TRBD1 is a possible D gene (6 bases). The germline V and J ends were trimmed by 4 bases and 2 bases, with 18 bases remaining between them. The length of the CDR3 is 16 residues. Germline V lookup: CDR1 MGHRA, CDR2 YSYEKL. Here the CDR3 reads CASSPPGWGPAYEQYF. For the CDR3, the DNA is TGCGCCAGCAGCCCCCCTGGGTGGGGGCCAGCCTACGAGCAGTACTTC.

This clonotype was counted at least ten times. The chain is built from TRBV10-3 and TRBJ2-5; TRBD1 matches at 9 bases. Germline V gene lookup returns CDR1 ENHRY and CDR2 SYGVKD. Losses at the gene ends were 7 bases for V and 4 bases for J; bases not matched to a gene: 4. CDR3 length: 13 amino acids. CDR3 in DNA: TGTGCCATCACACAGGGGGCTGGAGAGACCCAGTACTTC. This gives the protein CAITQGAGETQYF.

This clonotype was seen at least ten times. The CDR3 sequence: CASSLGGLAGGNYEQYF. In nucleotides, the CDR3 is TGTGCCAGCAGTTTGGGAGGTCTAGCGGGAGGGAACTACGAGCAGTACTTC. V gene TRBV12-3 or TRBV12-4 combines with J gene TRBJ2-7, with 12 nucleotides matching TRBD2. The CDR3 runs 17 residues. V gave up 3 bases and J gave up 3 bases; unmatched junction bases: 9.

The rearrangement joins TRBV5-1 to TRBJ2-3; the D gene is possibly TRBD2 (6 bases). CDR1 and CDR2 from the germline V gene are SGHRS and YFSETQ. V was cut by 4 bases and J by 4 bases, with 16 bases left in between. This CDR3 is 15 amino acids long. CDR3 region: CASSPLASVADTQYF. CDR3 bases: TGCGCCAGCAGCCCGCTAGCGTCAGTGGCAGATACGCAGTATTTT.

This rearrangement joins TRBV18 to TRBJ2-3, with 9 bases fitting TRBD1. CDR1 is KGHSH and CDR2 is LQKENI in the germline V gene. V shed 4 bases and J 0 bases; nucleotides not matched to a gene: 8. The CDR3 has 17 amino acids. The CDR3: CASSLLPGQGSTDTQYF. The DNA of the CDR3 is TGTGCCAGCTCACTTCTACCGGGACAGGGAAGCACAGATACGCAGTATTTT.

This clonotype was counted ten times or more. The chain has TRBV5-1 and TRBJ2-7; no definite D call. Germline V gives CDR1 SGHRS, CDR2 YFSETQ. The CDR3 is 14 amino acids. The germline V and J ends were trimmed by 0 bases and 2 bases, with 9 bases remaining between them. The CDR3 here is CASSLGQNTYEQYF. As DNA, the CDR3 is TGCGCCAGCAGCTTGGGGCAGAATACCTACGAGCAGTACTTC.

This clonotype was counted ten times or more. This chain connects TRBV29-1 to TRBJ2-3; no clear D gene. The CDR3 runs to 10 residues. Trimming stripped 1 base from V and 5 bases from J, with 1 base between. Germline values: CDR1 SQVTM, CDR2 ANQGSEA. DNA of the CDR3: TGCAGCGTTGAAGGAGATACGCAGTATTTT. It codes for CSVEGDTQYF.

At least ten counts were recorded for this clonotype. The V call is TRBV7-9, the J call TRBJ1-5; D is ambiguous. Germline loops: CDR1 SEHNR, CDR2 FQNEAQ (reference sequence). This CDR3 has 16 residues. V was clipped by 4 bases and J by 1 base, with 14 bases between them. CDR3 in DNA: TGTGCCAGCAGCTCATCCGATAGAGGGAGCAATCAGCCCCAGCATTTT. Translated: CASSSSDRGSNQPQHF.